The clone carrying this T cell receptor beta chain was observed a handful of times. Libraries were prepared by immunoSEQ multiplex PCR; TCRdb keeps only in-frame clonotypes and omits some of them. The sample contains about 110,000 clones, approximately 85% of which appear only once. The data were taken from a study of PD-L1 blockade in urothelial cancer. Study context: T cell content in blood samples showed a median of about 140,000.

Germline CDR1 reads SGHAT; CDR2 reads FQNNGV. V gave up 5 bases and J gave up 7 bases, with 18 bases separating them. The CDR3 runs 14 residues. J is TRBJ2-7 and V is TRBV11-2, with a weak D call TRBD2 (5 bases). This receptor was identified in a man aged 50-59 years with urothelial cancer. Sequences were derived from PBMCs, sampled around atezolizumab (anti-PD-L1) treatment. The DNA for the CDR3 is TGTGCCAGCAGCCTAAGACATGGCACGGGGGAGCAGTACTTC. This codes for CASSLRHGTGEQYF.